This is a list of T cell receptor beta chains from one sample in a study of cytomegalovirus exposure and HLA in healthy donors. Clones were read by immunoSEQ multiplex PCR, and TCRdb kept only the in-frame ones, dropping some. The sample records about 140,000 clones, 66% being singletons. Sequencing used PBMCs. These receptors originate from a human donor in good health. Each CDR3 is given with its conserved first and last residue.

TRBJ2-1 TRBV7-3 CASSARGSQGEQFF
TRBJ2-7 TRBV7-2 CASSSGQSSYEQYF
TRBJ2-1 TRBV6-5 CASSLSGREQFF
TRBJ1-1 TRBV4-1 CASSPGTGAGTEAFF
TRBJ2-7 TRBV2 CASRATYEQYF
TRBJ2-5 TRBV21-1 CASSKGEILQETQYF
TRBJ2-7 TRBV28 CASSSGEQYF
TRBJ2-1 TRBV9 CASSVQTYNEQFF
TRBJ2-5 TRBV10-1 CASSGSAGETQYF
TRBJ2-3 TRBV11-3 CASSSSRAVDTQYF
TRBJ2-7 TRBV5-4 CASSPGLADVTYEQYF
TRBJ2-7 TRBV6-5 CASSTPREGEQYF
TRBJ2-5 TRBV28 CASSSLRRQETQYF
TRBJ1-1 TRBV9 CASSANPGQGSGLNTEAFF
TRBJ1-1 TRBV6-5 CASTGTGVVTEAFF
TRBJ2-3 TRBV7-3 CASSSGLAGGGDLTDTQYF
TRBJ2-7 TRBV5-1 CASSSRTSGSYEQYF
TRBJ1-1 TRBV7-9 CASSLGQNTEAFF
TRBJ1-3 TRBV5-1 CASSLRTGGSGNTIYF
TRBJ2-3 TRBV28 CASSIESDTQYF
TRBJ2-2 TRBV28 CASSILTGELFF
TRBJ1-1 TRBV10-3 CAISAGRLNTEAFF
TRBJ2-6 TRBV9 CASGISGANVLTF
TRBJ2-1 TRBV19 CASRWGLADYNEQFF
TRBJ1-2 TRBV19 CASSLDTGGYGYTF
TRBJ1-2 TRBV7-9 CASSTNGGGDWGGVGGYTF
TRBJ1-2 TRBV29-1 CSAREETNYGYTF
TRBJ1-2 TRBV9 CASSGQGRTGTHGYTF
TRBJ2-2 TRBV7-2 CASSSDTGELFF
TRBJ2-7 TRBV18 CASSDRAKVVYEQYF
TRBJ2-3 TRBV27 CASSPSTDTQYF
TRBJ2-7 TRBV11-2 CASSFSEGGNYEQYF
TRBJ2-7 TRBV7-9 CASSLAASGQYEQYF
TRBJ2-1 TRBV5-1 CASSRGDRVDEDEQFF
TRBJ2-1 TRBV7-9 CASSQRLAGGLGEQFF
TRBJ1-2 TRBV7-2 CASSLEAGGYTF
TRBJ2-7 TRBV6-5 CASSYSRTGGNEQYF
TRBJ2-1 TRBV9 CASSVELGTSSYNEQFF
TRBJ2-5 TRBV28 CASSSLGGDQETQYF
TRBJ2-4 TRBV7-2 CASSLGAGAAKNIQYF
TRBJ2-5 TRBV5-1 CASSRSHRGAETQYF
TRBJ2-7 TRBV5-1 CASSVDSASVSYEQYF
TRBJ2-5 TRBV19 CASSIGGGGQETQYF
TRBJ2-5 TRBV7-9 CASSLTGGQETQYF
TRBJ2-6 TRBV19 CASSPRQGSGANVLTF
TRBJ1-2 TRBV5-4 CASSLSGQLNYGYTF